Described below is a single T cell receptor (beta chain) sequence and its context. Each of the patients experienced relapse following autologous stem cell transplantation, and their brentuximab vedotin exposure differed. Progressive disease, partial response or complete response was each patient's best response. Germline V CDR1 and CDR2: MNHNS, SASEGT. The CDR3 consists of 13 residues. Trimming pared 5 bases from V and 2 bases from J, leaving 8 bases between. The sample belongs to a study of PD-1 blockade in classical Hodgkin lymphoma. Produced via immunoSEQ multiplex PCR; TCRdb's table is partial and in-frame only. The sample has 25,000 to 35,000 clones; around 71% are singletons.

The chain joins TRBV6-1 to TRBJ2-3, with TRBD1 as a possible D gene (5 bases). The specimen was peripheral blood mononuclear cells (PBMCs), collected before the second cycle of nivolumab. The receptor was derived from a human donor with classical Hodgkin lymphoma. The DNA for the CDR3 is TGTGCCAGCAGTTCAGGGTTCACAGATACGCAGTATTTT. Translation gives CASSSGFTDTQYF.